This T cell receptor beta chain was recorded in a study of graft-versus-host responses after intestinal transplantation. In the study overall: Transplants were multivisceral, liver-intestinal, or isolated intestinal.

Assay used: immunoSEQ multiplex PCR; TCRdb lists only in-frame clones, some missing. The sample gives under 140,000 clones, roughly 93% of which show up once; roughly 0.5% is in the top ten. Concerning this clone itself: Its antigen remains unidentified.

V shed 2 bases and J 6 bases; nucleotides not matched to a gene: 8. Germline CDR1 is GTSNPN and CDR2 is SVGIG (reference sequence). The CDR3 loop spans 14 amino acids. The rearrangement uses TRBV30 and TRBJ2-3, with TRBD2 matching 7 bases. This TCR came from a human donor who received an intestinal transplant. Sample: unstimulated CD8+ T cells sorted from spleen or lymph node cells, taken before intestinal transplant. As DNA, the CDR3 is TGTGCCTGGAGTAGTACGGGAGCGGGGGATACGCAGTATTTT. Its protein product is CAWSSTGAGDTQYF.